The 9 T cell receptor beta chains presented below share a single source sample, sequenced in a study of CD4 T cells in relation to SARS-CoV-2 and coronaviruses. TCRdb's table, derived via immunoSEQ multiplex PCR, lists solely in-frame clones and lacks some. The data show 65,000 or so clones, with approximately 87% seen just once and over 1.5% held by the top ten. Unexposed donor CD4+ T cells date from about 2011-2018, before the COVID-19 pandemic. What was sequenced was memory CD4+ T cells from PBMCs. The source is a human donor in good health.

The chain joins TRBV3-1 (or the pseudogene TRBV3-2) to TRBJ1-4; D is uncertain. This CDR3 has 13 amino acids. Between the trimmed V and J ends, which lost 4 bases and 8 bases, there was a span of 11 bases. Germline-derived CDR1 and CDR2 are LGHDT and YNNKEL (reference sequence). Here the CDR3 DNA reads TGTGCCAGCAGCCCCTCGGCGGGGGAAAAACTGTTTTTT. Translation: CASSPSAGEKLFF.

The chain combines TRBV9 with TRBJ2-7, with 8 bases that match TRBD2. Germline lookup yields CDR1 SGDLS and CDR2 YYNGEE. The CDR3 is 15 amino acids. Unmatched junction bases numbered 9, after V lost 4 bases and J lost 3 bases. As DNA, the CDR3 is TGTGCCAGCAGCCCCCGAGTAGCGGGGATCTACGAGCAGTACTTC. Its translation: CASSPRVAGIYEQYF.

Remarks on this clone: An end of the junction differs from the germline gene, which may be a read error. The chain carries TRBV6-1 and TRBJ1-3; D is undetermined. The CDR3 is 11 amino acids. Germline lookup yields CDR1 MNHNS and CDR2 SASEGT. The CDR3 nucleotides read TGCGCCAGCAAATTAGGAAACACCATATATTTT. Translated: CASKLGNTIYF.

This clone is a singleton in its sample. The DNA of the CDR3 is TGTGCCACTCGAAGGCGGGACCACAGCACAGATACGCAGTATTTT. Residues: CATRRRDHSTDTQYF. The chain combines TRBV24-1 with TRBJ2-3; a possible D gene is TRBD2 (6 bases). CDR1 and CDR2 from the germline V gene are KGHDR and SFDVKD. The CDR3 loop spans 15 amino acids. Trimming removed 10 bases from V and 0 bases from J, with 16 bases in between.

DNA of the CDR3: TGCGCCAGCAGCCCGGGACTAGCGGGATACAATGAGCAGTTCTTC. Amino acids: CASSPGLAGYNEQFF. The chain recombines TRBV5-1 with TRBJ2-1; 13 positions agree with TRBD2. Trimming at V came to 4 bases and at J to 4 bases, leaving 2 bases not matched to a gene. The CDR3 sequence is 15 residues long. Germline V lookup: CDR1 SGHRS, CDR2 YFSETQ.

Points on this clone: Other DNA sequences in the sample encode the same CDR3. The V and J genes are TRBV18 and TRBJ2-7, with D tentatively TRBD2 (6 bases). The CDR3 has 12 residues. The V gene's germline CDR1 is KGHSH and CDR2 LQKENI. V dropped 3 bases and J dropped 5 bases, with 8 bases sitting between them. CDR3 in DNA: TGTGCCAGCTCACCGCGGGACGACGAGCAGTACTTC. Protein product: CASSPRDDEQYF.

The chain couples TRBV28 to TRBJ2-6; the D gene is possibly TRBD1 (6 bases). CDR3 length: 15 amino acids. V was pared by 6 bases and J by 0 bases, with 9 bases between. The germline CDR1 and CDR2 sequences are MDHEN and SYDVKM. CDR3 protein: CASRLQGSGANVLTF. CDR3 in DNA: TGTGCCAGCAGACTACAGGGCTCTGGGGCCAACGTCCTGACTTTC. Complete variable domain (other parts from reference TRBV28 and TRBJ2-6): DVKVTQSSRYLVKRTGEKVFLECVQDMDHENMFWYRQDPGLGLRLIYFSYDVKMKEKGDIPEGYSVSREKKERFSLILESASTNQTSMYLCASRLQGSGANVLTFGAGSRLTVL.

This clone appeared once. J is TRBJ1-6 and V is TRBV5-1, with TRBD1 identical over 11 bases. The CDR3 loop spans 17 amino acids. The trim removed 4 bases at V and 3 bases at J, leaving 6 bases unmatched. The germline V gene encodes CDR1 SGHRS and CDR2 YFSETQ. The CDR3 sequence: CASSRGQGVDYNSPLHF. The CDR3 nucleotides are TGCGCCAGCAGCCGGGGACAGGGGGTCGACTATAATTCACCCCTCCACTTT.

The rearrangement links TRBV7-6 to TRBJ1-2; TRBD1 matches at 8 bases. The CDR3 runs to 16 residues. Germline V CDR1 and CDR2: SGHVS, FNYEAQ. V lost 5 bases and J lost 7; bases outside the gene matches: 15. This CDR3 is CASSRLSPQGAAGYTF. CDR3 in DNA: TGTGCCAGCAGCCGGCTCTCACCCCAGGGGGCGGCTGGCTACACCTTC.